This record covers a single T cell receptor (beta chain). The antigen is undetermined. A much larger clone differs by one base, so this may be a read error. This entry is derived from a study of tumor and adjacent non-tumor tissue in lung cancer. In the study overall: On average, productive TCRbeta reads reached a few million per sample.

There are 16 residues in the CDR3. CDR1 MNHNY and CDR2 SVGAGI come from the germline V gene (reference sequence). No cell sorting was done before RNA was extracted from the tissue. Study outcomes and limitations: Tumor repertoires had a smaller top 100 clone share than normal lung.

A modified ARM-PCR protocol with three rounds of nested PCR amplified TCRbeta. TCRdb reprocessed the multiplex PCR reads via MiXCR and lists one record per CDR3 protein. The data hold 110,000 or so distinct CDR3 sequences, with around 75% observed a single time. Input material: lung tumor tissue. This sequence joins TRBV6-6 and TRBJ2-5; a possible D gene is TRBD2 (6 bases). The sequence came from a woman aged 55 to 70 with non-small cell lung cancer. CDR3 sequence reads: CASSFGQAGANLQAWF. For the CDR3, the DNA is TGTGCCAGCAGTTTCGGACAAGCGGGCGCCAACCTCCAGGCGTGGTTC.